This T cell receptor (beta chain) was obtained from a study of blood T cell repertoires in COVID-19. Study summary: Donors in the United States, Italy and Spain gave samples during acute or convalescent COVID-19. PBMCs, B-cell-depleted T cells, or T cells provided the cDNA or gDNA that made up the material.

The authors' processing: Reference gene primer amplification yielded estimated nucleated cell counts. The repertoire was sequenced with immunoSEQ multiplex PCR; TCRdb's copy has only in-frame clones and lacks some. From that table come the V and J calls and clone size; the DNA was used to work out D and trimming. The sample has roughly 700,000 clones, 85% to 90% seen once. This CDR3 has 11 residues. CDR1 is SQVTM, CDR2 ANQGSEA, per germline. With 5 bases removed from V and 7 bases from J, the gap between germline ends came to 12 bases. The receptor was isolated from a woman younger than 35 with acute or convalescent COVID-19. Sequencing used peripheral blood. This rearrangement joins TRBV29-1 to TRBJ2-7; no firm D call. CDR3 DNA sequence: TGCAGCGTTATTCTGACAAGGGAGCAGTACTTC. This gives the protein CSVILTREQYF.